The 4 T cell receptor beta chains below come from one sample, sequenced in a study of T cell responses to AZD1222 COVID-19 vaccine. The protocol was immunoSEQ multiplex PCR, while the TCRdb copy is restricted to in-frame clones and leaves out a portion. The sample contains more than 60,000 clones, approximately 86% of which appear only once. Specimen: peripheral blood, collected on day 0 of AZD1222 vaccination. These receptors originate from an adult in good health.

This clone was seen only a few times. V is TRBV28 and J is TRBJ1-6; no firm D call. Germline values: CDR1 MDHEN, CDR2 SYDVKM. CDR3 length: 15 amino acids. V was cut by 4 bases and J by 0 bases, with 7 bases left in between. CDR3 sequence (DNA): TGTGCCAGCAGTTCGGGTAGCTCCTATAATTCACCCCTCCACTTT. It yields the protein CASSSGSSYNSPLHF.

In its sample, this clone was seen once. In DNA, the CDR3 is TGCGCCAGCAGCTTGGACAGGGACACTGAAGCTTTCTTT. Encoded protein: CASSLDRDTEAFF. The chain uses TRBV5-1 and TRBJ1-1; perhaps TRBD1 as D (6 bases). V was shortened by 0 bases and J by 3 bases, with 6 bases between the two germline ends. The CDR3 totals 13 residues. CDR1 is SGHRS, CDR2 YFSETQ, per germline.

The chain couples TRBV9 to TRBJ2-1, with a tentative D call TRBD1 (7 bases). The CDR3 is 16 amino acids. Germline V lookup: CDR1 SGDLS, CDR2 YYNGEE. V was cut by 3 bases and J by 4 bases, with 17 bases left in between. The CDR3 region is CASSAPRGVAYNEQFF. The CDR3 bases are TGTGCCAGCAGCGCCCCCAGGGGGGTGGCTTACAATGAGCAGTTCTTC.

The V call is TRBV7-2, the J call TRBJ2-5, with TRBD1 as a possible D gene (5 bases). The CDR3 runs to 11 residues. The germline gives CDR1 SGHTA, CDR2 FQGNSA. Trimming pared 4 bases from V and 7 bases from J, leaving 7 bases between. The CDR3, as DNA: TGTGCCAGCAGCTCCCAGGGGACCCAGTACTTC. Its translation: CASSSQGTQYF. The full variable domain, with the rest looked up from reference TRBV7-2 and TRBJ2-5, is GAGVSQSPSNKVTEKGKDVELRCDPISGHTALYWYRQSLGQGLEFLIYFQGNSAPDKSGLPSDRFSAERTGGSVSTLTIQRTQQEDSAVYLCASSSQGTQYFGPGTRLLVL.